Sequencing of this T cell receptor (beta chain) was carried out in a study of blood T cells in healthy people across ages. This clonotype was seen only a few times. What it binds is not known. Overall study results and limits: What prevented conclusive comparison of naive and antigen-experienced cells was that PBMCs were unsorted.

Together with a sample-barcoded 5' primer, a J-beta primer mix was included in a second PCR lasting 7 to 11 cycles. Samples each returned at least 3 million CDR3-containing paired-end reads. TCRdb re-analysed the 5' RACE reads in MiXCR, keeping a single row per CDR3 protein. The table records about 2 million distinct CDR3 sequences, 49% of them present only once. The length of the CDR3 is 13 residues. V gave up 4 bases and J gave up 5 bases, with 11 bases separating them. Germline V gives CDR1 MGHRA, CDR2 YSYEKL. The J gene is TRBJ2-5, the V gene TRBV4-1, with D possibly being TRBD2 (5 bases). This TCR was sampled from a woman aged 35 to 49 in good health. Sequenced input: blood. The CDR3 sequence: CASSPTLAETQYF. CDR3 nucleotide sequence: TGCGCCAGCAGCCCAACATTAGCGGAGACCCAGTACTTC.